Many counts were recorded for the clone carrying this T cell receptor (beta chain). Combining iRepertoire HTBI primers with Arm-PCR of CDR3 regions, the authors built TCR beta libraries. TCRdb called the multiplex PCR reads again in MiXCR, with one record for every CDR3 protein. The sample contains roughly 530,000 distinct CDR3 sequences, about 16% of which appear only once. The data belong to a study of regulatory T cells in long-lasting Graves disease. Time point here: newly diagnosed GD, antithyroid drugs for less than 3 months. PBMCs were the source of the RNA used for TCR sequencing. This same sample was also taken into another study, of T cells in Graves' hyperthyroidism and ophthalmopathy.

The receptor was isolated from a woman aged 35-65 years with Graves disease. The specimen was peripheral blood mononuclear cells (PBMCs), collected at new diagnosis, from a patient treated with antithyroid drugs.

This chain's CDR3 is CSAGQFNQPQHF. The CDR3 coding sequence is TGCAGTGCTGGACAGTTCAATCAGCCCCAGCATTTT. V gene TRBV20-1 combines with J gene TRBJ1-5; the D gene is possibly TRBD1 (6 bases). This CDR3 contains 12 residues. The V end was cut by 5 bases, the J end by 3 bases, with 8 bases between. The V gene's germline CDR1 is DFQATT and CDR2 SNEGSKA (reference sequence).